This TCR beta chain was identified in a study of OX40 agonist ivuxolimab in advanced cancers. Some background on the complete study: The costimulatory receptor OX40 (CD134) was targeted by ivuxolimab, a fully human IgG2 agonistic monoclonal antibody. Intravenous ivuxolimab was administered to patients every 2 weeks at six dose levels: 0.01, 0.1, 0.3, 1.5, 3 and 10 mg/kg. Of the roughly 54 dose-escalation patients, hepatocellular carcinoma was present in about 20, melanoma in some 15, renal cell carcinoma in 9 and head and neck cancer in 9. A male proportion of around 80% and a mean age of 60 years, ranging from roughly 20 to 80, were recorded for the dose-escalation cohort. Patients were allowed to have had prior anti-PD-1, anti-PD-L1 or anti-CTLA-4 therapy, and approximately 43% of the dose-escalation patients had previously received checkpoint inhibitors. Partial responses occurred in three dose-escalation patients: two with cutaneous melanoma and one with hepatocellular carcinoma. Peripheral TCRbeta sequencing aimed to test whether ivuxolimab altered TCR sequence diversity and caused clonal T-cell expansion. The paper reports the monotherapy dose-escalation portion (N = 52 patients) of the phase I ivuxolimab trial.

The trial excluded patients who had a history of autoimmune disease or were on systemic immunosuppression. Peripheral blood for TCR sequencing was drawn from every dose cohort at baseline, at cycle 4 day 1 and at cycle 7 day 1. Samples came from an open-label, multicenter, first-in-human phase I dose-escalation trial of ivuxolimab. Adults with locally advanced or metastatic melanoma, renal cell carcinoma, hepatocellular carcinoma or head and neck squamous cell carcinoma were enrolled in the trial. Before TCR sequencing, CD4+ and CD8+ T cells were separately sorted from peripheral blood. Overall study results and their limits: Low levels of normalized T-cell clonal expansion were also seen in some patients who did not respond. At doses of 0.1 to 3.0 mg/kg, clonal expansion of both CD4+ and CD8+ blood T cells was observed from baseline to week 6. On average, CD8+ T cells showed more expanded clones than CD4+ T cells after ivuxolimab. In partial responders in the 0.1-3.0 mg/kg groups, normalized peripheral clonal expansion was found to be among the lowest, especially among CD8+ T cells. Which antigens the clonally expanded peripheral T cells were specific for was not determined.

For sequencing of the TCRbeta CDR3 region, genomic DNA was extracted from the sorted cells. TCRbeta CDR3 regions were sequenced using the immunoSEQ Assay. Here the immuneACCESS table is served through TCRdb, limited to in-frame sequences with V and J called. Missing clones are a known gap in these copies; in checked studies unresolved V genes cover under half, and the rest lacks a known reason. The sample table contains about 45,000 clones; only one count was recorded for around 84% of them. The ten biggest clones cover 2.6% of the sample. Comment on this clone: Which antigen it targets is not known. Base qualities were left out, and no much larger clone turns up one base away.

Cut back by 6 bases and 2 bases, the V and J ends lie 16 bases apart. Sequences SNHLY (CDR1) and FYNNEI (CDR2) are obtained from the germline V gene. Reading from cysteine to phenylalanine, the CDR3 counts 15 amino acids. The entry retains the CDR3 DNA only, 45 bases that are in frame from base 1. This material consisted of CD4+ or CD8+ T cells sorted from blood, taken in a trial of the OX40 agonist ivuxolimab. The clonotype originates from an adult with an advanced solid tumor such as melanoma, head and neck, liver or kidney cancer. The chain links TRBV2 with TRBJ1-2; the D segment cannot be called with confidence. The sequenced DNA: TGTGCCAGCAGATACCCGCTAAAGGCAAACTATGGCTACACCTTC. The encoded protein is CASRYPLKANYGYTF.